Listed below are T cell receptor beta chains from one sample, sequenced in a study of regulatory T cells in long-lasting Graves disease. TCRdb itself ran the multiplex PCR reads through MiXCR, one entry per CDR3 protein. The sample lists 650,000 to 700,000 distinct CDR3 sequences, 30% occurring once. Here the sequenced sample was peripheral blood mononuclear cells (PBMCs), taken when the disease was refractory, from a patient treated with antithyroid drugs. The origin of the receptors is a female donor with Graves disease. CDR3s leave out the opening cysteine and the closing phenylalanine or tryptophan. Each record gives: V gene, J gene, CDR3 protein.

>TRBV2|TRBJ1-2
ASSSGRTGASGYT
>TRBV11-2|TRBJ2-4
ASSAYIDAKNIQY
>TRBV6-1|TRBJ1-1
ASSAQYTEAF
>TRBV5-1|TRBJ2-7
ASRSGRAFPDEQY
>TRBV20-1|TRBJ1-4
SAWDRVYEKLF
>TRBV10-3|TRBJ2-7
AISESVGQGFYEQY
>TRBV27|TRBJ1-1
ASRPRGSTEAF
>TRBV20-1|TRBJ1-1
SASKGVPEAF
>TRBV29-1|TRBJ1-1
SVVGTAGTEAF
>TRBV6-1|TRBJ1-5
ASSVRQGLNQPQH
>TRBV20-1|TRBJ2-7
SARMGPGLVSYEQY
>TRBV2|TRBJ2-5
ASSRRSGTSGQETQY
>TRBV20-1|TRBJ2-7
SAIERSGRALEQY
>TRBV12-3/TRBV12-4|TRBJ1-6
ASKLTPPKPLH
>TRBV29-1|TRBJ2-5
SVDTQY
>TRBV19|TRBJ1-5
ASMRTGTFDQPQH
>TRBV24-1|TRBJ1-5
ATSDESPTPNQPQH
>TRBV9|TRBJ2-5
ASSSGEGETQY
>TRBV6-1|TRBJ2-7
ASSRRVSSYEQY
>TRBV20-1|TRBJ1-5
SARGLWGSGNQPQH
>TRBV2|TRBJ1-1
ASSEEGAGNTEAF
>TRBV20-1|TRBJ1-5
SARKRGTAYSNQPQH
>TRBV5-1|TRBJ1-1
ASNHRGAWDTEAF
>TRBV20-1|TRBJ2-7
SAPSSSGGAYEQY
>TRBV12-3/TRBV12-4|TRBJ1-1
ASSPDRGWPEAF
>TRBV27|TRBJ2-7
ASSLSGQPYEQY
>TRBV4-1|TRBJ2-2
ASSQGLMNTGELF
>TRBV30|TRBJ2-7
AWMSETRYEQY
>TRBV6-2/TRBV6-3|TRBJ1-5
ASGDTANQPQH
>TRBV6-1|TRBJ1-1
ASSRTRMNTEAF
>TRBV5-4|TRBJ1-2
ASSYSGRALGGYT
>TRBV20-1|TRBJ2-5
SASEGHREETQY
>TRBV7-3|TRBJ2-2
ASSLTGTLGELF
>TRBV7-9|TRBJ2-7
ASSLTQGSGKGYEQY
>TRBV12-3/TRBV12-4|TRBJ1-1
ASSLHQAGTEAF
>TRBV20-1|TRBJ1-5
SARDYRGTQH
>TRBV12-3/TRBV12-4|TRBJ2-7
ASSPITGTRGSEQY
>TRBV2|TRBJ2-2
ASSEVGTGELF
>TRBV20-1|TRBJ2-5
SANRGGWETQY
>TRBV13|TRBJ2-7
ASSFERLVEEQY
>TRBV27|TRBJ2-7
TSSLYRDYEQY
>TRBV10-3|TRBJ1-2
AIRGTGGNYGYT
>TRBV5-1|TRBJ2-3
ASSLAGTGSDTQY
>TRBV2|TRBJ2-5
ASSSPGLEETQY
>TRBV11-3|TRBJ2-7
ASSLTLASEQY
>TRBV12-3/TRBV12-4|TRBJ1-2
ASSLTDHGYT
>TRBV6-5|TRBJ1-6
ASSYSGDFSPLH
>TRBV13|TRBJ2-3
ASSQPGLAGVGTQY
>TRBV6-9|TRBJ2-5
ASSYGTAREGRETQY
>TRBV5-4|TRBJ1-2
ASSGENNYGYT
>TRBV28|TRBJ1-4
ASKQRGHNEKLF